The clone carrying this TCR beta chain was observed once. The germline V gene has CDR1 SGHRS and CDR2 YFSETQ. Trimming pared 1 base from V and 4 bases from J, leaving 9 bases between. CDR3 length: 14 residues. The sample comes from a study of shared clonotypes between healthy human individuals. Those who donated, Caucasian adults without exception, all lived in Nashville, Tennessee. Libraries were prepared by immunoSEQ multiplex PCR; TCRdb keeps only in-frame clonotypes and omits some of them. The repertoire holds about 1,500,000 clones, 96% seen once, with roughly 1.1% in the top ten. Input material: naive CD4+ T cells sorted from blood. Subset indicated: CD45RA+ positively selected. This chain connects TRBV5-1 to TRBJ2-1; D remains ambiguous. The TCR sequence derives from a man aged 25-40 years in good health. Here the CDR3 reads CASSLSPVYNEQFF. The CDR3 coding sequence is TGCGCCAGCAGCTTGTCGCCAGTATACAATGAGCAGTTCTTC.